A selection of T cell receptor beta chains follows, all from one sample in a study of blood T cell repertoires in COVID-19. Clones were read by immunoSEQ multiplex PCR, and TCRdb kept only the in-frame ones, dropping some. The table lists about 230,000 clones, about 80% of them singletons. The specimen was peripheral blood. All receptors derive from a man in his fifties with active or convalescent COVID-19. Each CDR3 is given with its conserved first and last residue. A D gene is named only where the DNA matches it firmly. Rows may omit the clone size; those that give it use once, few, many or a size class.

>-|TRBV30|-|TRBJ2-2
TGTGCCTGGAGGGGCGGGGCGAACACCGGGGAGCTGTTTTTT
CAWRGGANTGELFF
>-|TRBV7-8|-|TRBJ1-5
TGTGCCAGCAGCACCTGGGGGAGGGGGACTTATAGCAATCAGCCCCAGCATTTT
CASSTWGRGTYSNQPQHF
>TRBD2|TRBV20-1|-|TRBJ2-5
TGCAGTGCTAGTCGGGGGGGCGTCCAAGAGACCCAGTACTTC
CSASRGGVQETQYF
>-|TRBV30|-|TRBJ1-6
TGTGCCTGGAGGAGAGGGTCTGAGAATTCACCCCTCCACTTT
CAWRRGSENSPLHF
>-|TRBV28|-|TRBJ1-6
TGTGCCAGCAGTTTAAGCCAGGGGCGGTCACCCCTCCACTTT
CASSLSQGRSPLHF
>-|TRBV30|-|TRBJ2-5
TGTGCCTGGAGTGCCCACAGTCAAGAGACCCAGTACTTC
CAWSAHSQETQYF
>-|TRBV30|-|TRBJ2-7
TGTGCCTGGAGCGCGGGAAATTACGAGCAGTACTTC
CAWSAGNYEQYF
>TRBD2|TRBV5-1|-|TRBJ2-1
TGCGCCAGCAGCTTCGGACTAGCGGGCGTGGGTGAGCAGTTCTTC
CASSFGLAGVGEQFF
>TRBD2|TRBV11-2|-|TRBJ2-7
TGTGCCAGCAGCCGGGCTAGCGGGGGGAGCTCCTACGAGCAGTACTTC
CASSRASGGSSYEQYF
>TRBD1|TRBV5-4|-|TRBJ1-2
TGTGCCAGCAGCCCGGGACAGGAGCAAGCCTATGGCTACACCTTC
CASSPGQEQAYGYTF
>-|TRBV6-5|few|TRBJ1-6
TGTGCCAGCAGTTACCGGGGAGTAAATTCACCCCTCCACTTT
CASSYRGVNSPLHF
>-|TRBV11-2|-|TRBJ2-3
TGTGCCAGCAGCTTATATCCGGGCAGGGGCACAGATACGCAGTATTTT
CASSLYPGRGTDTQYF
>-|TRBV18|once|TRBJ2-7
TGTGCCAGCTCAGGTTCAGGGGGGGAGCAGTACTTC
CASSGSGGEQYF
>-|TRBV5-1|-|TRBJ1-1
TGCGCCAGCAGCTTGGTGGCAGGGAACTTGGGCACTGAAGCTTTCTTT
CASSLVAGNLGTEAFF
>-|TRBV29-1|-|TRBJ2-2
TGCAGCGCCGCGGTGGAGATCGGGGAGCTGTTTTTT
CSAAVEIGELFF
>-|TRBV7-6|-|TRBJ2-7
TGTGCCAGCAGCGCGCAGGACAGAACCTACGAGCAGTACTTC
CASSAQDRTYEQYF
>TRBD1|TRBV20-1|-|TRBJ2-3
TGCAGTGCTAGTTCAGGACAGGGTAGAAATTTT
CSASSGQGRNF
>-|TRBV19|-|TRBJ1-1
TGTGCCAGTAGTATTACAGGGTTGGAAGTTACTTTCTTT
CASSITGLEVTFF
>TRBD1|TRBV25-1|few|TRBJ1-5
TGTGCCAGCAGTAGGACAGGGAGGGATCAGCCCCAGCATTTT
CASSRTGRDQPQHF
>-|TRBV11-3|-|TRBJ2-7
TGTGCCAGCAGCTTAGAGACAGCTACCGAGCAGTACTTC
CASSLETATEQYF
>TRBD1|TRBV5-1|once|TRBJ2-2
TGCGCCAGCAGTCGAGGGACAGGGGGCAAATCGAACACCGGGGAGCTGTTTTTT
CASSRGTGGKSNTGELFF
>-|TRBV5-6|-|TRBJ1-1
TGTGCCAGCAGCTTGGGGGAGACACGTCGCGGGAACACTGAAGCTTTCTTT
CASSLGETRRGNTEAFF
>-|TRBV27|once|TRBJ1-5
TGTGCCAGCAGTTCGGCGGGCTCTAGCAATCAGCCCCAGCATTTT
CASSSAGSSNQPQHF
>-|TRBV28|-|TRBJ1-1
TGTGCCAGCAGTTTATCGTTGGGCGGGGTAAGAGGCACTGAAGCTTTCTTT
CASSLSLGGVRGTEAFF
>TRBD1|TRBV11-2|-|TRBJ1-6
TGTGCCAGCAGGCGTACTTCAGGGGGGAATTATAATTCACCCCTCCACTTT
CASRRTSGGNYNSPLHF
>-|TRBV4-2|once|TRBJ2-1
TGTGCCAGCAGCCAAGATTTGGGGCGAGAGCAGTTCTTC
CASSQDLGREQFF
>-|TRBV7-9|-|TRBJ2-3
TGTGCCAGCAGCCCCGTTATGAGCCCAACAGATACGCAGTATTTT
CASSPVMSPTDTQYF
>-|TRBV6-5|-|TRBJ1-2
TGTGCCAGCAGTTACGGGGCCTATGGCTACACCTTC
CASSYGAYGYTF
>-|TRBV7-2|-|TRBJ2-1
TGTGCCAGCAGCTTAGGACCTACGGGCAATGAGCAGTTCTTC
CASSLGPTGNEQFF
>TRBD2|TRBV20-1|-|TRBJ2-3
TGCAGTGCTAGTCGGCAGGCGGCGGGGGGCCTGGTCACAGATACGCAGTATTTT
CSASRQAAGGLVTDTQYF
>-|TRBV7-9|many|TRBJ2-2
TGTGCCAGCAGCTTAGGCAGGGATCGGACCGGGGAGCTGTTTTTT
CASSLGRDRTGELFF
>-|TRBV3-1/TRBV3-2|few|TRBJ1-4
TGTGCCAGCAGCCACGGGACAACTAATGAAAAACTGTTTTTT
CASSHGTTNEKLFF
>TRBD2|TRBV7-2|-|TRBJ2-3
TGTGCCAGCAGCTCCACCCCAGCGGGGCTAGCCACAGATACGCAGTATTTT
CASSSTPAGLATDTQYF
>TRBD2|TRBV5-1|-|TRBJ2-2
TGCGCCAGCAGTTTAGGACTAGCGGAGATGCAAGGGGAGCTGTTTTTT
CASSLGLAEMQGELFF
>-|TRBV28|-|TRBJ1-5
TGTGCCAGCAGTGAGCTTTATAGCAATCAGCCCCAGCATTTT
CASSELYSNQPQHF
>-|TRBV7-9|-|TRBJ2-7
TGTGCCAGCAGCTTACCTAGACAGCCTTCCTACGAGCAGTACTTC
CASSLPRQPSYEQYF
>-|TRBV6-5|once|TRBJ2-7
TGTGCCAGCAGGCCCGGGGGAGATTACGAGCAGTACTTC
CASRPGGDYEQYF
>-|TRBV28|-|TRBJ1-4
TGTGCCAGCAGTCAGGGACTGAGGAATGAAAAACTGTTTTTT
CASSQGLRNEKLFF
>-|TRBV10-3|once|TRBJ2-7
TGTGCCATCAAGGTGGAGGTTAGCTCCTACGAGCAGTACTTC
CAIKVEVSSYEQYF
>-|TRBV4-2|-|TRBJ2-2
TGTGCCAGCCCACAGGGAGTCACAAACACCGGGGAGCTGTTTTTT
CASPQGVTNTGELFF
>TRBD1|TRBV30|-|TRBJ1-6
TGTGCCTCAAGGGGGGACAGAGATAATTCACCCCTCCACTTT
CASRGDRDNSPLHF
>TRBD1|TRBV6-5|-|TRBJ2-3
TGTGCCAGCAGGAGGACAGGGCTCACAGATACGCAGTATTTT
CASRRTGLTDTQYF